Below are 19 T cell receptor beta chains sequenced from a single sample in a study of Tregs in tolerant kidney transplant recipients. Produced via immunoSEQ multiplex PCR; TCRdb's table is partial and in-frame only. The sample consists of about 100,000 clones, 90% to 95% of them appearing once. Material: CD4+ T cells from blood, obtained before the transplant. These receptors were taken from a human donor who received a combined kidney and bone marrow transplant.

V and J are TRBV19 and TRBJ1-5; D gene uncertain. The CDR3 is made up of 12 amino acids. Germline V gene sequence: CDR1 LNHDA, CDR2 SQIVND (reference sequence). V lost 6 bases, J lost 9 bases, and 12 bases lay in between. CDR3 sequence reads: CASREQSAPQHF. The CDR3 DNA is TGTGCCAGTAGGGAGCAGTCAGCGCCCCAGCATTTT.

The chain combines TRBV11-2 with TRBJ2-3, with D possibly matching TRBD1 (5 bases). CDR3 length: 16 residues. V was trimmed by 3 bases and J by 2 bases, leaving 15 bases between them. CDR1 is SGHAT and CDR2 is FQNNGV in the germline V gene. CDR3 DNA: TGTGCCAGCAGCTTTGGGATAGGGGCCAACACAGATACGCAGTATTTT. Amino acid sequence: CASSFGIGANTDTQYF.

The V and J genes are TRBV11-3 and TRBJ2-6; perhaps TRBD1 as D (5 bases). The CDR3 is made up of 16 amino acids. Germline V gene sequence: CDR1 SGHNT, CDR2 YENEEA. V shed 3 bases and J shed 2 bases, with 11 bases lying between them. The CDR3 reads CASSFRDLAGANVLTF. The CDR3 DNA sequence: TGTGCCAGCAGCTTCAGGGATTTGGCTGGGGCCAACGTCCTGACTTTC.

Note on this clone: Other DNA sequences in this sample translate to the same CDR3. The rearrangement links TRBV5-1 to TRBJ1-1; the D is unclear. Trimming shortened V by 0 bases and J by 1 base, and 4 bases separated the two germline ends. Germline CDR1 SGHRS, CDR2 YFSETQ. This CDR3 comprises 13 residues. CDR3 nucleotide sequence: TGCGCCAGCAGCTTGGACTCGAACACTGAAGCTTTCTTT. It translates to CASSLDSNTEAFF. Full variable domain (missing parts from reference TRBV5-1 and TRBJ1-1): KAGVTQTPRYLIKTRGQQVTLSCSPISGHRSVSWYQQTPGQGLQFLFEYFSETQRNKGNFPGRFSGRQFSNSRSEMNVSTLELGDSALYLCASSLDSNTEAFFGQGTRLTVV.

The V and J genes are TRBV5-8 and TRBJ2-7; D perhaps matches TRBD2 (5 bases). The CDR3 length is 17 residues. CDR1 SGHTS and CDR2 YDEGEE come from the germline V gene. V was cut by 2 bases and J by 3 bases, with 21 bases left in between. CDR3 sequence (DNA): TGTGCCAGCAGCTTTGCTGTCAACGGGGATTTGGTCTACGAGCAGTACTTC. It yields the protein CASSFAVNGDLVYEQYF.

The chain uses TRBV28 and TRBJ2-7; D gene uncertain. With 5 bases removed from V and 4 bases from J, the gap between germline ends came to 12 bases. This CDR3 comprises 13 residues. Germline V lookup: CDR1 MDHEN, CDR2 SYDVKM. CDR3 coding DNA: TGTGCCAGCAGTCCGCATCAACAGTACGAGCAGTACTTC. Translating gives CASSPHQQYEQYF.

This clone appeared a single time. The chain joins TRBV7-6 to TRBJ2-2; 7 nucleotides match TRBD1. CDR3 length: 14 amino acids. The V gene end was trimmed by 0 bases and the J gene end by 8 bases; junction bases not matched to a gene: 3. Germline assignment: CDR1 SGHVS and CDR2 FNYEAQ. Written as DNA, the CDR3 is TGTGCCAGCAGCTTAGCCAGGGGGTCGGGGGAGCTGTTTTTT. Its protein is CASSLARGSGELFF.

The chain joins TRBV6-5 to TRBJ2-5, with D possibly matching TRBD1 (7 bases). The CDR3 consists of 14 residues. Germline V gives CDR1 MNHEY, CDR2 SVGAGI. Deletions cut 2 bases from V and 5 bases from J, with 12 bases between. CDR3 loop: CASSYAGQTETQYF. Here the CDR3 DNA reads TGTGCCAGCAGTTACGCGGGACAGACCGAGACCCAGTACTTC.

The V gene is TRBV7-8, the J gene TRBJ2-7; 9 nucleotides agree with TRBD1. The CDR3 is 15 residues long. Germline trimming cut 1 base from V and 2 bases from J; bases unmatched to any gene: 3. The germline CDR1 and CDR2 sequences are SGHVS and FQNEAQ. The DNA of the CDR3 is TGTGCCAGCAGCTTAGACAGGGGGCCTACCTACGAGCAGTACTTC. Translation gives CASSLDRGPTYEQYF.

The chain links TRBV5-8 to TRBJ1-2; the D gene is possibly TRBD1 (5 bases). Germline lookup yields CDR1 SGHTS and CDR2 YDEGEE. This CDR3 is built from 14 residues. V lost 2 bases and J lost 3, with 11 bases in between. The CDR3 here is CASSLRGADYGYTF. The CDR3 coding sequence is TGTGCCAGCAGCTTAAGGGGCGCGGACTATGGCTACACCTTC. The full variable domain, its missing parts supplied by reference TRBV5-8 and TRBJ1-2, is EAGVTQSPTHLIKTRGQQATLRCSPISGHTSVYWYQQALGLGLQFLLWYDEGEERNRGNFPPRFSGRQFPNYSSELNVNALELEDSALYLCASSLRGADYGYTFGSGTRLTVV.

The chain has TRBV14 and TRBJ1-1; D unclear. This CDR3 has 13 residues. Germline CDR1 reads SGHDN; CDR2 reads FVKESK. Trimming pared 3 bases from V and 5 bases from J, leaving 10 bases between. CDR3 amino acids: CASSHPSGTEAFF. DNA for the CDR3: TGTGCCAGCAGCCATCCGAGCGGTACTGAAGCTTTCTTT.

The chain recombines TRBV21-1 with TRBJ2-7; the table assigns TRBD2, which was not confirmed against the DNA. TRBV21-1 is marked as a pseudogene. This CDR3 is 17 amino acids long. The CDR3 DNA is TGTGCCAGCAGCACTCACTCCCGGACTAGCGGGAGTGACGAGCAGTACTTC. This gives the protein CASSTHSRTSGSDEQYF.

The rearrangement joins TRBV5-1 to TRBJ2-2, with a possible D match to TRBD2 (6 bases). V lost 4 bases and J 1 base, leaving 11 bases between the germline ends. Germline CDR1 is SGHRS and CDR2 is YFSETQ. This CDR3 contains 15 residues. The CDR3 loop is CASSVLAENTGELFF. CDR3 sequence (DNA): TGCGCCAGCAGCGTACTAGCAGAGAACACCGGGGAGCTGTTTTTT.

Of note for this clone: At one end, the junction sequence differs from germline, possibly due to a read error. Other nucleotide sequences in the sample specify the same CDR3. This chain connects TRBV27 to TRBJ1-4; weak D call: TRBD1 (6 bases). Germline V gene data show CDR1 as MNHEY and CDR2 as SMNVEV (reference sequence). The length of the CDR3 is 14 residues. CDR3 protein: CASSLSRGEEKLFF. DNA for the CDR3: TGCGCCAGCAGTTTATCCAGGGGCGAGGAAAAACTGTTTTTT.

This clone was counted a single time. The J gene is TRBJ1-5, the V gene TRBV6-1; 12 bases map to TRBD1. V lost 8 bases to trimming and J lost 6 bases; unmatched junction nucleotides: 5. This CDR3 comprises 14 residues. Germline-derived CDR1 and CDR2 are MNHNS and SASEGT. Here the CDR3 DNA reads TGTGCCAGCGGGCCGGGACAGGGGGCTCAGCCCCAGCATTTT. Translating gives CASGPGQGAQPQHF.

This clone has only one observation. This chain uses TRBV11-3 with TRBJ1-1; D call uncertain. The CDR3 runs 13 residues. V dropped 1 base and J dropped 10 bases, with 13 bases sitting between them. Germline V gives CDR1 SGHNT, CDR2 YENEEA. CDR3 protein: CASSLVSRRAAFF. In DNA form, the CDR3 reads TGTGCCAGCAGCTTAGTTAGCCGGCGGGCAGCTTTCTTT.

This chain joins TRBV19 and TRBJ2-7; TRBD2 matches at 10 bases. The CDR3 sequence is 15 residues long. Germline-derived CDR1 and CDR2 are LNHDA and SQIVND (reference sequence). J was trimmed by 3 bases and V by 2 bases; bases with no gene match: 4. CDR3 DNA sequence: TGTGCCAGTAGTATAACTAGCGGGGCATTCTACGAGCAGTACTTC. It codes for CASSITSGAFYEQYF.

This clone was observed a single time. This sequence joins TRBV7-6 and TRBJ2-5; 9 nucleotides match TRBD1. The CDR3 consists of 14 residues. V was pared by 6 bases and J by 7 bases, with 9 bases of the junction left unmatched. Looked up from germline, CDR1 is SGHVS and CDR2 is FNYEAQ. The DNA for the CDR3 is TGTGCCAGCAGTCATAAGGACAGGGGAGGGACCCAGTACTTC. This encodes CASSHKDRGGTQYF.

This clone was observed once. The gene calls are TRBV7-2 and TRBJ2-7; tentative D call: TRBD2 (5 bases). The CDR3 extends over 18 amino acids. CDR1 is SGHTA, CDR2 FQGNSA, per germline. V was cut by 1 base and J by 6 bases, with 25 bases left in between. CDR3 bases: TGTGCCAGCAGCTTAGACCCGCCGTGGACGGGGTCACCCACCGAGCAGTACTTC. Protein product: CASSLDPPWTGSPTEQYF.